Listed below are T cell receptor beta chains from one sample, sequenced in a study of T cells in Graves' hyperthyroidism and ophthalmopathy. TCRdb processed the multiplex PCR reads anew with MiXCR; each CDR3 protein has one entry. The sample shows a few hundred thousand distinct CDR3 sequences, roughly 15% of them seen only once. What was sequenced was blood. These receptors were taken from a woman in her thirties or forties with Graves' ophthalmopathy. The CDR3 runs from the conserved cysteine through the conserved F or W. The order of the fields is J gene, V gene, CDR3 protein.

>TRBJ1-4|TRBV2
CASWRGSVNEKLFF
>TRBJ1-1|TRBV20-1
CSATTPKGFVIEAFF
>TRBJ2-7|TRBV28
CASSIYRVSYEQYF
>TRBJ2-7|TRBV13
CASSSSGKGRYEQYF
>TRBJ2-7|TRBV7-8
CASSPRWTGSYEQYF
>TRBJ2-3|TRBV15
CATSRDHLAGITDTQYF
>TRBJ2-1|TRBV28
CASSFSRSSANEQFF
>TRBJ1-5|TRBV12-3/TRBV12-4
CASSFKGNQPQHF
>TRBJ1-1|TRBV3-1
CASSRSQGSNTEAFF
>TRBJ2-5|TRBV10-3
CAISEFPPVQETQYF
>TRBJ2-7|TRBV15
CATSREQQVAEQYF
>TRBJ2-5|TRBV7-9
CASSSLVGGTQYF
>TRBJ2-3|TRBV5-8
CASSLAGADTQYF
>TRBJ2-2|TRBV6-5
CASTVLAVSNTGELFF
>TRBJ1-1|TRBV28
CASSPNRVQSTEAFF
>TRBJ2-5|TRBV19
CASSIQRLGETQYF
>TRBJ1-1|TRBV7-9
CASSFSQGFTEAFF
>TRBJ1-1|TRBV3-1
CASSQVRGVTEAFF
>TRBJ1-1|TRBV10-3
CAISESLDDTGAFF
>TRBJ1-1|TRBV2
CASSVGKKNTEAFF
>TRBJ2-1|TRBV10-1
CASSESGTHYNEQFF
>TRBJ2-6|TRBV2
CASIPTSSGANVLTF
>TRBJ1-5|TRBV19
CASSMAGGTNQPQHF
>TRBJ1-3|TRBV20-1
CSARDRTGTSGNTIYF
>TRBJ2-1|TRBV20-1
CSASGQARSYNEQFF
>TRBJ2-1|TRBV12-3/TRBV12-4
CASSLAQGERYNEQFF
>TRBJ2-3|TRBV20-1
CSARLRADTQYF
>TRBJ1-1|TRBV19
CASSRQEPGDTEAFF
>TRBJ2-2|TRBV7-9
CASSFSIGELFF
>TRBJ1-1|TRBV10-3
CAIRGTGENTEAFF
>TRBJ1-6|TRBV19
CASSTGTDNSPLHF
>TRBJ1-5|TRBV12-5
CASGLLGDQPQHF
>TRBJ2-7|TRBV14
CASSQRTSGSSRQYF
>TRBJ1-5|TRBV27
CASSSQPPTEDYSNQPQHF
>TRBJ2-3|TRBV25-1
CASSGSSGLAVSPDTQYF
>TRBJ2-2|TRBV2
CASSDQGSNTGELFF